The entry that follows covers one T cell receptor (beta chain) sequence. Its antigen is unidentified. Time point in this sample: persistent/refractory GD, antithyroid drugs over 5 years with positive TRAb. The TCR library was prepared using RNA isolated from PBMCs. CDR3 length: 14 amino acids. V was cut by 2 bases and J by 2 bases, with 10 bases left in between. Germline V gene data show CDR1 as MNHNS and CDR2 as SASEGT. The data belong to a study of regulatory T cells in long-lasting Graves disease. Study in general: Over 5 years of antithyroid drugs with positive TSH receptor antibodies was taken to mean persistent Graves' disease. General study findings and limits: Under persistent disease, TRBV28, TRBJ1-2 and TRBJ2-5 were used preferentially. Persistent patients shared more public clonotypes (roughly 2,800) than new patients (roughly 1,000). The work looked only at peripheral blood and did not look at thyroid tissue.

The TCR beta library used iRepertoire HTBI primers with Arm-PCR amplification of CDR3. In TCRdb, the multiplex PCR reads were re-called with MiXCR into one record per CDR3 protein. The data show 500,000 to 800,000 distinct CDR3 sequences, 25% to 35% seen once. J is TRBJ2-7 and V is TRBV6-1; TRBD2 is a possible D gene (6 bases). The receptor was isolated from a female donor with Graves disease. This sample comprised peripheral blood mononuclear cells (PBMCs), obtained when the disease was refractory, from a patient treated with antithyroid drugs. The CDR3 DNA sequence: TGTGCCAGCAGTGAAATGCGGGGTGCCTACGAGCAGTACTTC. Residues: CASSEMRGAYEQYF.